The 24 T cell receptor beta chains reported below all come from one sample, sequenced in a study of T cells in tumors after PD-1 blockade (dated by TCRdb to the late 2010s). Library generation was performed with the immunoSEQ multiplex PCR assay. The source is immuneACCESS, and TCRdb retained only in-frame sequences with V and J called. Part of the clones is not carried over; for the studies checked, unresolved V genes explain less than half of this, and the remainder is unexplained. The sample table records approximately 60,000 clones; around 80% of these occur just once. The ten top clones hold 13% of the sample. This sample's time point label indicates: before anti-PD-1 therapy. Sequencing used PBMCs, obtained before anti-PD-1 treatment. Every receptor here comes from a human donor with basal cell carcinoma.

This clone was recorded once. Here the CDR3 reads CASSVRPSTDTQYF. In DNA form, the CDR3 reads TGTGCCAGCAGCGTACGGCCTAGCACAGATACGCAGTATTTT. The J gene is TRBJ2-3, the V gene TRBV9; D not resolved. Germline lookup yields CDR1 SGDLS and CDR2 YYNGEE. CDR3 length: 14 amino acids. With 1 base removed from V and 0 bases from J, the gap between germline ends came to 6 bases.

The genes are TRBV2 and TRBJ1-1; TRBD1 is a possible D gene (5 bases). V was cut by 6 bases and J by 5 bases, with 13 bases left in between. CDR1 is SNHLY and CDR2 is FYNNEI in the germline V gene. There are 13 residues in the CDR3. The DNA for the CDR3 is TGTGCCAGCAGCACTAAGGGGCTGACTGAAGCTTTCTTT. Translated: CASSTKGLTEAFF.

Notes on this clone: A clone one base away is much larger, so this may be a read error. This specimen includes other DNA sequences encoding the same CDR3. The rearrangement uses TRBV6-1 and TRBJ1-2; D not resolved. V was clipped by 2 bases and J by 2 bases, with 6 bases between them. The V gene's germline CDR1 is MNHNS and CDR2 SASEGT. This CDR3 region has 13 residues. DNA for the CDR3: TGTGCCAGCAGTGAACGCAGGAACTATGGCTACACCTTC. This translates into CASSERRNYGYTF.

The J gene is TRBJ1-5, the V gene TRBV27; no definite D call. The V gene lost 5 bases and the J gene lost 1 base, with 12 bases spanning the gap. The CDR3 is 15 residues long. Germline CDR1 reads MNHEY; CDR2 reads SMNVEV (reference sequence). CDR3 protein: CASSPFSRSNQPQHF. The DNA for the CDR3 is TGTGCCAGCAGTCCCTTCTCGAGGAGCAATCAGCCCCAGCATTTT.

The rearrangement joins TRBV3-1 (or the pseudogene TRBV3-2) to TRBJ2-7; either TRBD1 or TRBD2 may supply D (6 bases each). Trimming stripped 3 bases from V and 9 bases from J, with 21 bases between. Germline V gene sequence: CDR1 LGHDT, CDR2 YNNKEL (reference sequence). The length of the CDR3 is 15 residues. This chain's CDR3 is CASSQGRGTATVQYF. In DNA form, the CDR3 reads TGTGCCAGCAGCCAGGGAAGGGGGACTGCGACGGTGCAGTACTTC.

CDR3 region: CASSLHIREQFF. DNA of the CDR3: TGCGCCAGCAGCTTGCATATCCGTGAGCAGTTCTTC. The chain couples TRBV5-1 to TRBJ2-1; D is uncertain. The CDR3 runs to 12 residues. The V gene's germline CDR1 is SGHRS and CDR2 YFSETQ. The ends were cut back, 1 base at V and 9 bases at J, with 8 bases in the middle.

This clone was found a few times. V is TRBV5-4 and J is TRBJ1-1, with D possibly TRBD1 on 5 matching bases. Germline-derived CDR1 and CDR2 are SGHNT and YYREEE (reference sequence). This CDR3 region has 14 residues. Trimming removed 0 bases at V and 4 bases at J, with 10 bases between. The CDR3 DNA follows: TGTGCCAGCAGCTTGGATCCGGGGACCACTGAAGCTTTCTTT. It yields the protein CASSLDPGTTEAFF.

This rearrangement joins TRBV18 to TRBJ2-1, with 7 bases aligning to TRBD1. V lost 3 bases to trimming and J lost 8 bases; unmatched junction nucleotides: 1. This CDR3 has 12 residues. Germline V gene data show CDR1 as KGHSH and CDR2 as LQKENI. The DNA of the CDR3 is TGTGCCAGCTCACCCGGGACAGATGAGCAGTTCTTC. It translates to CASSPGTDEQFF.

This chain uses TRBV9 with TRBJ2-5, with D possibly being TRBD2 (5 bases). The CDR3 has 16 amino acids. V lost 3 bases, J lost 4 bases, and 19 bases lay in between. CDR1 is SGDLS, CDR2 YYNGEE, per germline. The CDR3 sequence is CASSAAANPQIETQYF. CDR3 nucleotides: TGTGCCAGCAGCGCAGCGGCTAATCCTCAGATAGAGACCCAGTACTTC.

For the CDR3, the DNA is TGTGCCAGTAGTCCCCAGACTGGGAGCACAGATACGCAGTATTTT. Translation: CASSPQTGSTDTQYF. The genes are TRBV19 and TRBJ2-3; D ambiguous. The CDR3 extends over 15 amino acids. Germline-derived CDR1 and CDR2 are LNHDA and SQIVND (reference sequence). V lost 5 bases and J lost 0, with 12 bases in between.

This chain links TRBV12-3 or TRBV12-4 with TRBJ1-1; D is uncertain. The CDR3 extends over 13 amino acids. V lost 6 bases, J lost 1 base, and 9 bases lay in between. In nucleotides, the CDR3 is TGTGCCAGCAGCCGGACTTGGAACACTGAAGCTTTCTTT. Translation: CASSRTWNTEAFF.

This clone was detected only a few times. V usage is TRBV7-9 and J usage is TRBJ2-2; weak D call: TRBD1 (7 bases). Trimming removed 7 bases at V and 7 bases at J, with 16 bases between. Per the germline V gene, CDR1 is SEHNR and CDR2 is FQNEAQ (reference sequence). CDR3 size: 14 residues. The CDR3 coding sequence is TGTGCCAGCAAGGGGGCGGGGTTGCACGGGGAGCTGTTTTTT. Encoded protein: CASKGAGLHGELFF.

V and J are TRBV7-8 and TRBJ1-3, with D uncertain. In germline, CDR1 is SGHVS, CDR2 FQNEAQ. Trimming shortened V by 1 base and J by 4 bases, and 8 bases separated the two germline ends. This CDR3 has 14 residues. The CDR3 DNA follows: TGTGCCAGCAGCTTAGTGGGATCGGGAAACACCATATATTTT. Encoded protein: CASSLVGSGNTIYF.

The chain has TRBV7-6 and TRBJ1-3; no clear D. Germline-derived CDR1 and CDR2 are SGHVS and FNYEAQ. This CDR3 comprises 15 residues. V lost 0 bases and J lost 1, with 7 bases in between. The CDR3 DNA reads TGTGCCAGCAGCTTAGCGAGCGGGTCTGGAAACACCATATATTTT. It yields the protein CASSLASGSGNTIYF.

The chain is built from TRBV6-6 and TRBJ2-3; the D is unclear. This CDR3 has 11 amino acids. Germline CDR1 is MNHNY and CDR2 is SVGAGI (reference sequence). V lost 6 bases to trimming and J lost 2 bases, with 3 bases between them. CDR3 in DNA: TGTGCCAGCAGCCACACAGATACGCAGTATTTT. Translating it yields CASSHTDTQYF.

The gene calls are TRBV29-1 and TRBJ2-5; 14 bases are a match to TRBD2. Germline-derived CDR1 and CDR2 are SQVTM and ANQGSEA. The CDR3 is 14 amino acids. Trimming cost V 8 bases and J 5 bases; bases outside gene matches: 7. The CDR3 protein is CSLGLAGGGETQYF. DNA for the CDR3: TGCAGCCTCGGACTAGCGGGGGGAGGGGAGACCCAGTACTTC.

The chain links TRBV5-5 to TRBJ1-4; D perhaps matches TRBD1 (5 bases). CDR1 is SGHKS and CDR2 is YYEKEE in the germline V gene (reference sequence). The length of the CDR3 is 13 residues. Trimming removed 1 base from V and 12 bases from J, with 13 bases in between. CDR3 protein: CASSLRLAGQLFF. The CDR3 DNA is TGTGCCAGCAGCTTGCGACTCGCGGGACAACTGTTTTTT.

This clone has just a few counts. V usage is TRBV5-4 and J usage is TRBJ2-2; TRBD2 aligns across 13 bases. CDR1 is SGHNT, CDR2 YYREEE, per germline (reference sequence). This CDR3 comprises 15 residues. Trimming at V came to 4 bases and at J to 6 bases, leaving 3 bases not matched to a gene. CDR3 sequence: CASSPGLAGAGELFF. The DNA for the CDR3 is TGTGCCAGCAGCCCCGGACTAGCGGGGGCCGGGGAGCTGTTTTTT.

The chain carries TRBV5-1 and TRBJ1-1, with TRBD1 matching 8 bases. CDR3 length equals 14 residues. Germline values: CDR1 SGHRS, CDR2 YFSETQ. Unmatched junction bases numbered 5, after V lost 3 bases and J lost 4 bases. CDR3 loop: CASSSATGGTEAFF. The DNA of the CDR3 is TGCGCCAGCAGCTCGGCAACAGGGGGCACTGAAGCTTTCTTT.

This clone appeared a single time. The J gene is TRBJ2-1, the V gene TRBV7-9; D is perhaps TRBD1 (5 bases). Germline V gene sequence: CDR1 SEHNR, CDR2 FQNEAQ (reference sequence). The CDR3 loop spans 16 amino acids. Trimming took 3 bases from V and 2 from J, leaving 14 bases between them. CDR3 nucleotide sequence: TGTGCCAGCAGCTTTACAGGAATCGGAGCCTACAATGAGCAGTTCTTC. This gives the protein CASSFTGIGAYNEQFF.

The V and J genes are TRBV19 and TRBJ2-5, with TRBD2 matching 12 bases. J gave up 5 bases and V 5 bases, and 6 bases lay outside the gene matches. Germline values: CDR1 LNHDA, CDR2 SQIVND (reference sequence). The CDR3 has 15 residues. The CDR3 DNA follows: TGTGCCAGTAGTGGGCTAGCGGGGGGGCTGGAGACCCAGTACTTC. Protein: CASSGLAGGLETQYF.

The CDR3 nucleotides are TGCGCCAGCAGCTTGGATGTTCTGGGAGGGGATGGCTACACCTTC. Protein sequence: CASSLDVLGGDGYTF. The gene calls are TRBV5-1 and TRBJ1-2, with D possibly TRBD1 on 5 matching bases. This CDR3 has 15 residues. Germline lookup yields CDR1 SGHRS and CDR2 YFSETQ. The V end lost 0 bases, the J end lost 6 bases, and 15 bases lay between the germline ends.

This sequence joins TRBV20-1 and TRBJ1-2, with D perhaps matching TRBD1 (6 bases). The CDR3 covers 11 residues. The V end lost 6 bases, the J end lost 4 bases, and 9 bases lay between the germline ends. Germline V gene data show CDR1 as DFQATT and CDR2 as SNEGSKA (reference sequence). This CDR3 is CSARTVYGYTF. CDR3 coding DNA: TGCAGTGCGAGGACAGTCTATGGCTACACCTTC.

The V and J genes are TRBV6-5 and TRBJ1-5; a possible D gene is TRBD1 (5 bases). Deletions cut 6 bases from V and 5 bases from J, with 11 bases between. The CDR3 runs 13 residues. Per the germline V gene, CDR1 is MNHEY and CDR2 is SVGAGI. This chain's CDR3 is CASRRDADQPQHF. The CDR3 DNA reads TGTGCCAGCAGACGGGACGCTGATCAGCCCCAGCATTTT.